The rows below give T cell receptor beta chains drawn from one sample of a study of cytomegalovirus exposure and HLA in healthy donors. Sequencing was performed with immunoSEQ multiplex PCR; in TCRdb, only in-frame clones are kept and a portion is missing. The sample lists more than 110,000 clones, 60% to 80% occurring once. Sequences were obtained from PBMCs. The receptors shown here come from a man between 18 and 35 years old in good health and CMV-seronegative. CDR3s include the opening cysteine and the closing phenylalanine or tryptophan. The order of the fields is D gene, clone size, J gene, V gene, CDR3 DNA, CDR3 protein. D genes are given only for firm matches. Clone size appears in some rows only: once, few, many, or a class for an expanded clone.

d_gene: TRBD1
abundance: once
j_gene: TRBJ2-3
v_gene: TRBV7-9
CDR3nt: TGTGCCAGCAGCACCGGGACAGGGTTGGGCACAGATACGCAGTATTTT
CDR3aa: CASSTGTGLGTDTQYF

d_gene: TRBD1
abundance: -
j_gene: TRBJ2-5
v_gene: TRBV7-6
CDR3nt: TGTGCCAGCAGCTCGATGACAGGGGTTGAGACCCAGTACTTC
CDR3aa: CASSSMTGVETQYF

d_gene: -
abundance: once
j_gene: TRBJ2-1
v_gene: TRBV11-3
CDR3nt: TGTGCCAGCAGCTTTTCAGACAATGAGCAGTTCTTC
CDR3aa: CASSFSDNEQFF

d_gene: -
abundance: -
j_gene: TRBJ1-1
v_gene: TRBV19
CDR3nt: TGTGCCAGTAGTTCGAGCATGAACACTGAAGCTTTCTTT
CDR3aa: CASSSSMNTEAFF

d_gene: TRBD1
abundance: -
j_gene: TRBJ2-1
v_gene: TRBV7-2
CDR3nt: TGTGCCAGCAGCTTGGGGACAGCCTACAATGAGCAGTTCTTC
CDR3aa: CASSLGTAYNEQFF

d_gene: -
abundance: -
j_gene: TRBJ1-2
v_gene: TRBV2
CDR3nt: TGTGCCAGCAGCAAACTATGGGATGGCTACACCTTC
CDR3aa: CASSKLWDGYTF

d_gene: -
abundance: few
j_gene: TRBJ1-5
v_gene: TRBV25-1
CDR3nt: TGTGCCAGCAGTGAATTAAAGGGAGGTCGCAATCAGCCCCAGCATTTT
CDR3aa: CASSELKGGRNQPQHF

d_gene: -
abundance: -
j_gene: TRBJ2-6
v_gene: TRBV18
CDR3nt: TGTGCCAGCTCACCAAACAGGCCCCTTCTCTCTGGGGCCAACGTCCTGACTTTC
CDR3aa: CASSPNRPLLSGANVLTF

d_gene: TRBD1
abundance: few
j_gene: TRBJ1-2
v_gene: TRBV7-9
CDR3nt: TGTGCCAGCAGCCCTCGGGGACAGGCCACCGGGGAGGGCTACACCTTC
CDR3aa: CASSPRGQATGEGYTF

d_gene: TRBD2
abundance: -
j_gene: TRBJ2-3
v_gene: TRBV9
CDR3nt: TGTGCCAGCAGCGTAGCGGGACTAGCGGCTCGGGCAGATACGCAGTATTTT
CDR3aa: CASSVAGLAARADTQYF

d_gene: -
abundance: -
j_gene: TRBJ1-2
v_gene: TRBV15
CDR3nt: TGTGCCACCAGCAGGTATCTGCCCACAGGTCCTAACTATGGCTACACCTTC
CDR3aa: CATSRYLPTGPNYGYTF

d_gene: TRBD1
abundance: -
j_gene: TRBJ2-4
v_gene: TRBV5-1
CDR3nt: TGCGCCAGCAGCCTAGGACAGGAAAACATTCAGTACTTC
CDR3aa: CASSLGQENIQYF

d_gene: -
abundance: -
j_gene: TRBJ1-2
v_gene: TRBV7-9
CDR3nt: TGTGCCAGCAGCAATCGGGGGGGAAGTGGCTACACCTTC
CDR3aa: CASSNRGGSGYTF

d_gene: -
abundance: once
j_gene: TRBJ2-5
v_gene: TRBV5-6
CDR3nt: TGTGCCAGCAGCTTGGGAGATCTGTGGGAGCAGTACTTC
CDR3aa: CASSLGDLWEQYF

d_gene: -
abundance: -
j_gene: TRBJ1-1
v_gene: TRBV18
CDR3nt: TGTGCCAGCTCACCCTTTACAGGGACTATGGGGAACACTGAAGCTTTCTTT
CDR3aa: CASSPFTGTMGNTEAFF

d_gene: TRBD1
abundance: -
j_gene: TRBJ2-1
v_gene: TRBV27
CDR3nt: TGTGCCAGCAGTTACCGGACAGGCCTCGGATACAATGAGCAGTTCTTC
CDR3aa: CASSYRTGLGYNEQFF

d_gene: -
abundance: -
j_gene: TRBJ2-1
v_gene: TRBV7-6
CDR3nt: TGTGCCAGCAGCTATAAACCAGGGGGGAGCGATGAGCAGTTCTTC
CDR3aa: CASSYKPGGSDEQFF

d_gene: TRBD2
abundance: -
j_gene: TRBJ2-5
v_gene: TRBV2
CDR3nt: TGTGCCAGCCTCCCGGGGGGGGGAAAAGAGACCCAGTACTTC
CDR3aa: CASLPGGGKETQYF

d_gene: TRBD1
abundance: few
j_gene: TRBJ2-7
v_gene: TRBV6-1
CDR3nt: TGTGCCAGCAGTGAATCTCCGACAGGGCAGGGCTACGAGCAGTACTTC
CDR3aa: CASSESPTGQGYEQYF

d_gene: TRBD1
abundance: once
j_gene: TRBJ2-2
v_gene: TRBV6-6
CDR3nt: TGTGCCAGCAGTTACCTAGACAGGGTGAGGGCCGGGGAGCTGTTTTTT
CDR3aa: CASSYLDRVRAGELFF

d_gene: -
abundance: few
j_gene: TRBJ2-1
v_gene: TRBV6-6
CDR3nt: TGTGCCAGCAGTTACTTCAGGGGGGATGAGCAGTTCTTC
CDR3aa: CASSYFRGDEQFF

d_gene: TRBD2
abundance: -
j_gene: TRBJ2-3
v_gene: TRBV11-2
CDR3nt: TGTGCCAGCAGCTTAGCGAGCGGGGGGCCATCAGATACGCAGTATTTT
CDR3aa: CASSLASGGPSDTQYF

d_gene: -
abundance: -
j_gene: TRBJ2-1
v_gene: TRBV30
CDR3nt: TGTGCCTGGAGTAGCGGCAGGCCTCCCTACAATGAGCAGTTCTTC
CDR3aa: CAWSSGRPPYNEQFF

d_gene: -
abundance: -
j_gene: TRBJ2-7
v_gene: TRBV6-6
CDR3nt: TGTGCCAGCAGTGTCGTCTACGAGCAGTACTTC
CDR3aa: CASSVVYEQYF

d_gene: -
abundance: -
j_gene: TRBJ2-1
v_gene: TRBV29-1
CDR3nt: TGCAGCGTTGAGCGCAGGGTAAATGAGCAGTTCTTC
CDR3aa: CSVERRVNEQFF

d_gene: TRBD1
abundance: once
j_gene: TRBJ1-2
v_gene: TRBV5-4
CDR3nt: TGTGCCAGCAGCTCTGCCGGGACAGGGAGATTCTATGGCTACACCTTC
CDR3aa: CASSSAGTGRFYGYTF

d_gene: TRBD1
abundance: -
j_gene: TRBJ2-7
v_gene: TRBV6-1
CDR3nt: TGTGCCAGCAGTAACGACAGGGTTCCTACCTACGAGCAGTACTTC
CDR3aa: CASSNDRVPTYEQYF

d_gene: -
abundance: -
j_gene: TRBJ1-1
v_gene: TRBV7-3
CDR3nt: TGTGCCAGCAGCTTAATAGCGAACACTGAAGCTTTCTTT
CDR3aa: CASSLIANTEAFF

d_gene: -
abundance: -
j_gene: TRBJ2-1
v_gene: TRBV5-1
CDR3nt: TGCGCCAGCACCGAGGCCAGGGCCGGTGAGCAGTTCTTC
CDR3aa: CASTEARAGEQFF

d_gene: -
abundance: -
j_gene: TRBJ1-1
v_gene: TRBV28
CDR3nt: TGTGCCAGCACCATTAACACAAACACTGAAGCTTTCTTT
CDR3aa: CASTINTNTEAFF

d_gene: -
abundance: -
j_gene: TRBJ1-3
v_gene: TRBV9
CDR3nt: TGTGCCAGCAGCGTAGAGGCAGGGGTTGGAAACACCATATATTTT
CDR3aa: CASSVEAGVGNTIYF

d_gene: -
abundance: -
j_gene: TRBJ2-7
v_gene: TRBV5-8
CDR3nt: TGTGCCAGCAGCCGCCATGGGCAGGGCTACGAGCAGTACTTC
CDR3aa: CASSRHGQGYEQYF

d_gene: TRBD1
abundance: -
j_gene: TRBJ2-2
v_gene: TRBV30
CDR3nt: TGTGCCTGGAACCCGGACAGGGTCCAGTCTGGGGTGGCCGGGGAGCTGTTTTTT
CDR3aa: CAWNPDRVQSGVAGELFF

d_gene: -
abundance: -
j_gene: TRBJ2-3
v_gene: TRBV14
CDR3nt: TGTGCCAGCAGCCAAGAACGGAGGTTTACAGATACGCAGTATTTT
CDR3aa: CASSQERRFTDTQYF

d_gene: -
abundance: -
j_gene: TRBJ2-3
v_gene: TRBV12-1
CDR3nt: TGTGCCAGCAGCATGGATTGGACTAGTGACGGCACAGATACGCAGTATTTT
CDR3aa: CASSMDWTSDGTDTQYF

d_gene: TRBD1
abundance: once
j_gene: TRBJ1-2
v_gene: TRBV11-2
CDR3nt: TGTGCCAGCAGCTTAGGAAGGACAGGGCTTGGCTACACCTTC
CDR3aa: CASSLGRTGLGYTF

d_gene: -
abundance: few
j_gene: TRBJ2-3
v_gene: TRBV5-6
CDR3nt: TGTGCCAGCGGGTGGGAGGGGGGGCCTACAGATACGCAGTATTTT
CDR3aa: CASGWEGGPTDTQYF

d_gene: TRBD2
abundance: -
j_gene: TRBJ2-7
v_gene: TRBV4-3
CDR3nt: TGCGCCAGCAGCCCGGGAGCAGGGACTACCCTACACGAGCAGTACTTC
CDR3aa: CASSPGAGTTLHEQYF

d_gene: TRBD1
abundance: -
j_gene: TRBJ1-1
v_gene: TRBV5-6
CDR3nt: TGTGCCAGCAGCTTGGCCGGGACAGGGGGCCCGAACACTGAAGCTTTCTTT
CDR3aa: CASSLAGTGGPNTEAFF

d_gene: -
abundance: -
j_gene: TRBJ1-1
v_gene: TRBV9
CDR3nt: TGTGCCAGCAGCGTCTCGACAGGGAACACTGAAGCTTTCTTT
CDR3aa: CASSVSTGNTEAFF

d_gene: TRBD1
abundance: once
j_gene: TRBJ1-2
v_gene: TRBV12-5
CDR3nt: TGTGCTAGTGGTTCGTCAAATTCCGGGACAGTACTTTATGGCTACACCTTC
CDR3aa: CASGSSNSGTVLYGYTF

d_gene: TRBD1
abundance: -
j_gene: TRBJ1-2
v_gene: TRBV29-1
CDR3nt: TGCAGCGTTGCGACGCTGGGACAGCGTACGAGCGGCTACACCTTC
CDR3aa: CSVATLGQRTSGYTF

d_gene: TRBD1
abundance: -
j_gene: TRBJ1-3
v_gene: TRBV4-3
CDR3nt: TGCGCCAGCAGCTTACGGCGACAGGGTTGGGACACCATATATTTT
CDR3aa: CASSLRRQGWDTIYF

d_gene: TRBD1
abundance: few
j_gene: TRBJ2-6
v_gene: TRBV2
CDR3nt: TGTGCCAGCAGCGGGACAGACCTCTCTGGGGCCAACGTCCTGACTTTC
CDR3aa: CASSGTDLSGANVLTF

d_gene: -
abundance: -
j_gene: TRBJ1-1
v_gene: TRBV5-1
CDR3nt: TGCGCCAGCAGCTTCCAGGGGAAGTTCGCTGAAGCTTTCTTT
CDR3aa: CASSFQGKFAEAFF

d_gene: -
abundance: -
j_gene: TRBJ2-2
v_gene: TRBV7-8
CDR3nt: TGTGCCAGCAGCCCCTCAGTGAACACCGGGGAGCTGTTTTTT
CDR3aa: CASSPSVNTGELFF

d_gene: -
abundance: -
j_gene: TRBJ2-1
v_gene: TRBV19
CDR3nt: TGTGCCAGTACCCCGGGGAGCAATGAGCAGTTCTTC
CDR3aa: CASTPGSNEQFF

d_gene: -
abundance: once
j_gene: TRBJ1-4
v_gene: TRBV7-9
CDR3nt: TGTGCCAGCAGCAAAGAGGAAAAACTGTTTTTT
CDR3aa: CASSKEEKLFF

d_gene: TRBD1
abundance: -
j_gene: TRBJ2-1
v_gene: TRBV5-1
CDR3nt: TGCGCCAGCACCCCCGGGACAGGGGTTGAGCAGTTCTTC
CDR3aa: CASTPGTGVEQFF

d_gene: -
abundance: -
j_gene: TRBJ1-1
v_gene: TRBV4-2
CDR3nt: TGTGCCAGCAGCAAAGAGGCAGGGCCTATGAACACTGAAGCTTTCTTT
CDR3aa: CASSKEAGPMNTEAFF

d_gene: -
abundance: -
j_gene: TRBJ1-1
v_gene: TRBV5-1
CDR3nt: TGCGCCAGCAGCTTGTTCTCCACCGAGGCTGAAGCTTTCTTT
CDR3aa: CASSLFSTEAEAFF

d_gene: TRBD1
abundance: once
j_gene: TRBJ2-1
v_gene: TRBV30
CDR3nt: TGTGCCTGGAGCCGGACAGGGCCTGAGCAGTTCTTC
CDR3aa: CAWSRTGPEQFF

d_gene: TRBD1
abundance: -
j_gene: TRBJ2-7
v_gene: TRBV5-1
CDR3nt: TGCGCCAGCAGCTTGGCCCGGACAGGGGACTACGAGCAGTACTTC
CDR3aa: CASSLARTGDYEQYF

d_gene: -
abundance: -
j_gene: TRBJ2-1
v_gene: TRBV7-9
CDR3nt: TGTGCCAGCAGCCGAGGGCAGTCTGGGGTCAATGAGCAGTTCTTC
CDR3aa: CASSRGQSGVNEQFF

d_gene: -
abundance: -
j_gene: TRBJ2-3
v_gene: TRBV14
CDR3nt: TGTGCCAGCAGCCAGGGGAGGACCCGTACGCAGTATTTT
CDR3aa: CASSQGRTRTQYF

d_gene: TRBD1
abundance: once
j_gene: TRBJ2-3
v_gene: TRBV27
CDR3nt: TGTGCCAGCAGGCAACGCATAGGGACAGGGGCAACAGATACGCAGTATTTT
CDR3aa: CASRQRIGTGATDTQYF

d_gene: TRBD1
abundance: -
j_gene: TRBJ1-6
v_gene: TRBV4-3
CDR3nt: TGCGCCAGCAGACCTGACAGGGGGAATAGTTCACCCCTCCACTTT
CDR3aa: CASRPDRGNSSPLHF

d_gene: TRBD2
abundance: -
j_gene: TRBJ2-2
v_gene: TRBV27
CDR3nt: TGTGCCACCAGTTTGACTAGCGGTGTTTCCACCGGGGAGCTGTTTTTT
CDR3aa: CATSLTSGVSTGELFF

d_gene: TRBD2
abundance: -
j_gene: TRBJ2-7
v_gene: TRBV4-2
CDR3nt: TGTGCCAGCAGCCAAGACCACGGTAGCGGGGGGGCCTACGAGCAGTACTTC
CDR3aa: CASSQDHGSGGAYEQYF